The TCR beta chain described here comes from a study of shared clonotypes between healthy human individuals. Libraries were prepared by immunoSEQ multiplex PCR; TCRdb keeps only in-frame clonotypes and omits some of them. The sample carries some 1,900,000 clones, 85% to 95% recorded once. Cells designated naive CD8 were CD45RO-negative and were positively selected for CCR7, with terminally differentiated effector memory CD45RA+ cells excluded. Caucasian adults living in Nashville, Tennessee, provided all samples. The sequenced sample was naive CD8+ T cells sorted from blood. The sequence was collected from a man aged 18-30 years in good health.

The chain's CDR3 is CASSVPRDRGDSPLHF. CDR3 nucleotide sequence: TGTGCCAGCAGCGTGCCCAGGGACAGGGGAGATTCACCCCTCCACTTT. V and J are TRBV9 and TRBJ1-6, with 10 bases identical to TRBD1. The germline gives CDR1 SGDLS, CDR2 YYNGEE. This CDR3 has 16 amino acids. V shed 2 bases, J shed 8 bases, and the junction held 7 bases outside the gene matches. The whole variable domain, remainder taken from reference TRBV9 and TRBJ1-6, is DSGVTQTPKHLITATGQRVTLRCSPRSGDLSVYWYQQSLDQGLQFLIQYYNGEERAKGNILERFSAQQFPDLHSELNLSSLELGDSALYFCASSVPRDRGDSPLHFGNGTRLTVT.